A selection of T cell receptor beta chains follows, all from one sample in a study of T-cell memory formation after mild COVID-19. MiXCR, run by TCRdb on the 5' RACE reads, gives a single entry per CDR3 protein. Found here are roughly 240,000 distinct CDR3 sequences, about 16% of them singletons; the top ten hold around a fifth. Source material: PBMCs or a T cell subset sorted from them (not recorded which). All receptors derive from a man in his late teens or twenties who had mild COVID-19 (a few samples of this study predate the infection). Cell type and time point are not known. Both conserved end residues are part of each CDR3. A D gene is named only where the DNA matches it firmly. Expanded clones get a size class; other rows say once, few or many, or leave the size out.

d_call	clone_size	v_call	j_call	cdr3_nt	cdr3_aa
-	-	TRBV12-3/TRBV12-4	TRBJ1-3	TGTGCCAGCAGTCCACGGTCGGGAATCTCTGGAAACACCATATATTTT	CASSPRSGISGNTIYF
TRBD1	-	TRBV24-1	TRBJ2-2	TGTGCCACCAGTCCCTACGACACGGGACAGGGGATTGGCACCGGGGAGCTGTTTTTT	CATSPYDTGQGIGTGELFF
TRBD2	many	TRBV7-2	TRBJ2-5	TGTGCCAGCAGCCGGACTAGCGGGGGATTCCAAGAGACCCAGTACTTC	CASSRTSGGFQETQYF
-	few	TRBV7-2	TRBJ2-5	TGTGCCAGCAGCTTAGGGGGGAGCGAACAGACCCAGTACTTC	CASSLGGSEQTQYF
-	many	TRBV5-1	TRBJ2-1	TGCGCCAGCAGCCTTTCTGCGGGTGATAATAATGAGCAGTTCTTC	CASSLSAGDNNEQFF
TRBD1	few	TRBV5-1	TRBJ1-2	TGCGCCAGCAGCCCGGGGGACAGGGTCTATGGCTACACCTTC	CASSPGDRVYGYTF
-	-	TRBV4-3	TRBJ1-1	TGCGCCACATGGAACACTGAAGCTTTCTTT	CATWNTEAFF
-	few	TRBV24-1	TRBJ1-1	TGTGCCACCAGTGATAACGCTGAAGCTTTCTTT	CATSDNAEAFF
TRBD1	many	TRBV11-2	TRBJ2-1	TGTGCCAGCAGCATACGGGACAGGGTCCACAATGAGCAGTTCTTC	CASSIRDRVHNEQFF
-	-	TRBV9	TRBJ2-3	TGTGCCAGCAGCGTATCTCAGGGGCTAAGCACAGATACGCAGTATTTT	CASSVSQGLSTDTQYF
-	many	TRBV7-2	TRBJ1-3	TGTGCCAGCAGCCCCGGGACGGCCACTGGAAACACCATATATTTT	CASSPGTATGNTIYF
-	few	TRBV7-2	TRBJ2-6	TGTGCCAGCAGCTTAGTTCCTGGACAGCTCTCTGGGGCCAACGTCGTGACTTTC	CASSLVPGQLSGANVVTF
-	-	TRBV27	TRBJ1-1	TGTGCCAGCAGCCCGGACTGGTTGAACACTGAAGCTTTCTTT	CASSPDWLNTEAFF